The T cell receptor beta chain under discussion was sequenced for a study of T-cell reconstitution after alpha-beta-depleted transplantation in children (dated by TCRdb to the mid-2010s). Broadly, across the study: Using TCR repertoire profiling, the study followed T-cell immune reconstitution in a quantitative way in children after TCRalphabeta/CD19-depleted allogeneic hematopoietic cell transplantation.

The library relied on PCR. For sequencing, an Illumina HiSeq 2500 was employed. TCR libraries were prepared with molecular barcoding, using unique molecular identifiers to normalize TCRbeta repertoire quantification. TCRdb reprocessing: public reads trimmed at Q25 with fastp, clones called with MiXCR, in-frame beta chains kept. For every CDR3 protein sequence, its rows merge into one entry that carries the most common genes and DNA. Counted in this sample were some 500,000 distinct CDR3 sequences; around 20% of them appeared once. Jointly, the top ten make up 3.3% of the sample. This clonotype was picked up a small number of times. Its antigen specificity is not known. Per-base quality was not reported, and no clone a single base away is much larger than it. CDR3 length: 15 amino acids, cysteine to phenylalanine. Kept here is only the CDR3 DNA, which spans 45 bases and is read in frame from base 1. Ends trimmed: V by 4 bases, J by 6 bases; bases unmatched to a gene: 11. The germline V gene supplies CDR1 SGHRS and CDR2 YFSETQ.

The source material was PBMCs from the stem cell graft donor, sampled from the stem cell graft. This sequence originates from a human donor who donated a stem cell graft to a child with acute lymphoblastic leukemia. Recombination connected TRBV5-1 to TRBJ1-2, and 8 junctional nucleotides match TRBD1. The CDR3 here reads CASSPGPTGEDGYTF. The DNA is TGCGCCAGCAGCCCTGGGCCGACAGGGGAGGATGGCTACACCTTC.